The clone carrying this T cell receptor (beta chain) was detected only a few times. The antigen remains unidentified. One end of the junction varies from germline; a read error may be responsible. This sample was taken from a study of tumor and adjacent non-tumor tissue in lung cancer. On the study more broadly: There were around 11 adenocarcinoma, 2 squamous cell carcinoma and 1 small cell lung cancer cases. Samples averaged roughly 4.3 million productive TCRbeta reads each. Findings and limits, study-wide: Significantly higher TCR diversity was found in tumor than normal lung.

CDR3 length: 13 residues. CDR1 is GTSNPN and CDR2 is SVGIG in the germline V gene (reference sequence). This sample's RNA came from whole unsorted tissue. Newly diagnosed lung cancer patients had thoracic surgery in China, August–late 2014, without prior chemotherapy. The library came from three nested PCR rounds adapted from ARM-PCR protocols. TCRdb re-called the multiplex PCR reads with MiXCR, one entry per CDR3 protein. The sample holds about 200,000 distinct CDR3 sequences, less than 80% seen once. What was sequenced was lung tumor tissue. This chain connects TRBV30 to TRBJ2-7, with 8 bases matching TRBD2. This sequence originates from a man in his 60s with non-small cell lung cancer. This CDR3 reads CAWSGRGGSAQYF. As DNA, the CDR3 is TGTGCCTGGAGTGGCCGGGGGGGGAGCGCTCAGTATTTC.